This T cell receptor (beta chain) was obtained from a study of blood T cell repertoires in COVID-19. About the study: The United States, Italy and Spain supplied acute and convalescent COVID-19 samples.

Recruits, aged roughly 18 to 90 years, lived in 24 US areas. Assay: immunoSEQ multiplex PCR; the TCRdb copy retains only in-frame clones and omits some. The sample holds roughly 330,000 clones; 70% to 90% are singletons and the top ten take about 5.7%. The CDR3 contains 14 residues. In germline, CDR1 is MGHRA, CDR2 YSYEKL. The junction had 6 bases not matched to a gene; V was cut back by 4 bases and J by 4 bases. In its sample, this clone was seen a few times. The source is a woman in her twenties or thirties who had recovered from COVID-19. The V gene is TRBV4-1, the J gene TRBJ1-1, with 7 bases fitting TRBD1. The specimen was PBMCs or T cells enriched from blood (not recorded which). For the CDR3, the DNA is TGCGCCAGCAGCCTGATGACAGGGCTCACTGAAGCTTTCTTT. It is translated as CASSLMTGLTEAFF.